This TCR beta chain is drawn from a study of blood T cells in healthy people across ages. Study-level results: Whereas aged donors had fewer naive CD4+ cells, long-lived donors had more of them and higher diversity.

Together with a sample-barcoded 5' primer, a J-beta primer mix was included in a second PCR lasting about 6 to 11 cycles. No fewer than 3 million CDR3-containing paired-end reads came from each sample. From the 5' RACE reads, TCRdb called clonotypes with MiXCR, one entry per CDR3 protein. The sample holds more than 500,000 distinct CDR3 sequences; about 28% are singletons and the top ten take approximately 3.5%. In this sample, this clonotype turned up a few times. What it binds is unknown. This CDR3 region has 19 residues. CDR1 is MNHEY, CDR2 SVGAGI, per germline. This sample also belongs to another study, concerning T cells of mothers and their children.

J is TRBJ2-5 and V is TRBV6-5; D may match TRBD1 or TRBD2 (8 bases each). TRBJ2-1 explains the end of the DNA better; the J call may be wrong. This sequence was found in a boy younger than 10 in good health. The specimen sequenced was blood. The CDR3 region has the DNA TGTGCCAGCAGTTACCACCTCGGGGGGGACAGGCGGGATTACAATGAGCAGTTCTTC. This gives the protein CASSYHLGGDRRDYNEQFF.